This T cell receptor (beta chain) was found in a study of blood T cell repertoires in COVID-19. Only a few counts were recorded for this clone. The length of the CDR3 is 13 residues. Germline CDR1 is SGHKS and CDR2 is YYEKEE (reference sequence). V gave up 0 bases and J gave up 4 bases, with 7 bases separating them. Original data processing: Amplification from reference gene primers served as the basis for estimated nucleated cell counts. The protocol was immunoSEQ multiplex PCR, while the TCRdb copy is restricted to in-frame clones and leaves out a portion. That table supplies the V and J calls and clone size; D and trimming were determined from the DNA. The profile shows approximately 58,000 clones, 85% of them singletons.

The genes are TRBV5-5 and TRBJ1-1; possibly TRBD1 for D (5 bases). The clonotype comes from a man aged 35-49 years with active COVID-19. Sample: peripheral blood. The chain's CDR3 is CASSLGTGTEAFF. The DNA of the CDR3 is TGTGCCAGCAGCTTGGGAACAGGCACTGAAGCTTTCTTT.